This entry is about one T cell receptor beta chain. These data are taken from a study of technical replicates of blood from a handful of donors. CDR1 and CDR2 from the germline V gene are LGHNA and YNFKEQ. Losses at the gene ends were 2 bases for V and 5 bases for J; bases not matched to a gene: 9. The CDR3 is 17 amino acids. Method: immunoSEQ multiplex PCR; TCRdb's copy keeps in-frame clones and lacks some. The sample lists under 15,000 clones, approximately 96% occurring once. The chain uses TRBV4-2 and TRBJ2-1, with 10 bases fitting TRBD2. Input material: PBMCs. This receptor was identified in a human donor in good health. CDR3 protein: CASSQSGRTSGNNEQFF. CDR3 DNA: TGTGCCAGCAGCCAAAGCGGCAGGACTAGCGGAAACAATGAGCAGTTCTTC.